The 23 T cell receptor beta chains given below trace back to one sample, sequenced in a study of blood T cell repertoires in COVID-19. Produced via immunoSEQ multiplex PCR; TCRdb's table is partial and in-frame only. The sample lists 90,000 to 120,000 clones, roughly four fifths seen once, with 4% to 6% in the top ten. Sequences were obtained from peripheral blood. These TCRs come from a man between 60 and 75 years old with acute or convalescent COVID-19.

The CDR3 spells CASSYGPPGQGDEQYF. For the CDR3, the DNA is TGTGCCAGCAGTTATGGGCCCCCGGGACAGGGGGACGAGCAGTACTTC. This chain joins TRBV6-2 or TRBV6-3 and TRBJ2-7; 11 bases are a match to TRBD1. The CDR3 has 16 residues. The V and J ends lost 3 bases and 5 bases, in that order; junction bases with no gene match: 9. Germline assignment: CDR1 MNHEY and CDR2 SVGEGT.

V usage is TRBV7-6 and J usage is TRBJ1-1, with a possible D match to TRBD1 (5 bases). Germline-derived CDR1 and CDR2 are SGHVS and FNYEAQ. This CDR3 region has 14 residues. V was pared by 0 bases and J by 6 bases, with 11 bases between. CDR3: CASSLAQGNSEAFF. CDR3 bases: TGTGCCAGCAGCTTAGCTCAGGGTAACTCTGAAGCTTTCTTT. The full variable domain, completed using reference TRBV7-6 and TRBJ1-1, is GAGVSQSPRYKVTKRGQDVALRCDPISGHVSLYWYRQALGQGPEFLTYFNYEAQQDKSGLPNDRFSAERPEGSISTLTIQRTEQRDSAMYRCASSLAQGNSEAFFGQGTRLTVV.

The DNA for the CDR3 is TGCGCCAGCAGCTTGGTACCAGCGAAGAGCTCTGGGGCCAACGTCCTGACTTTC. Protein sequence: CASSLVPAKSSGANVLTF. The chain has TRBV5-1 and TRBJ2-6, with D uncertain. CDR3 length: 18 amino acids. The V and J ends lost 0 bases and 0 bases respectively, with 13 bases between them. CDR1 SGHRS and CDR2 YFSETQ come from the germline V gene.

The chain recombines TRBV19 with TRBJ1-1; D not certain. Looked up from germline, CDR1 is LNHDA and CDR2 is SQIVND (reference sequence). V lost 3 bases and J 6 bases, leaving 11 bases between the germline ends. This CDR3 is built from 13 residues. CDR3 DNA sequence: TGTGCCAGTAGTATTGGAGGGCAGCCTGAAGCTTTCTTT. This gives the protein CASSIGGQPEAFF. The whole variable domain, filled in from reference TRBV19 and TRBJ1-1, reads DGGITQSPKYLFRKEGQNVTLSCEQNLNHDAMYWYRQDPGQGLRLIYYSQIVNDFQKGDIAEGYSVSREKKESFPLTVTSAQKNPTAFYLCASSIGGQPEAFFGQGTRLTVV.

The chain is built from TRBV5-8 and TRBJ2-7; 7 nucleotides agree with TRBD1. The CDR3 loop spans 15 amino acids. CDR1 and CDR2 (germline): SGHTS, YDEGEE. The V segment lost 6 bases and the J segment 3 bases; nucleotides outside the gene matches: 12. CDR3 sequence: CASNPTGIIIYEQYF. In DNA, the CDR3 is TGTGCCAGCAACCCGACAGGGATAATTATCTACGAGCAGTACTTC. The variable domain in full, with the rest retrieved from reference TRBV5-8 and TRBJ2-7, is EAGVTQSPTHLIKTRGQQATLRCSPISGHTSVYWYQQALGLGLQFLLWYDEGEERNRGNFPPRFSGRQFPNYSSELNVNALELEDSALYLCASNPTGIIIYEQYFGPGTRLTVT.

CDR3 amino acids: CASSPSSTDTQYF. CDR3 sequence (DNA): TGTGCCAGCTCACCGTCCTCCACAGATACGCAGTATTTT. V usage is TRBV18 and J usage is TRBJ2-3; D gene uncertain. Germline V gene lookup returns CDR1 KGHSH and CDR2 LQKENI. The CDR3 extends over 13 amino acids. The V and J ends lost 3 bases and 2 bases respectively, with 6 bases between them. Supplemented by reference TRBV18 and TRBJ2-3, the full variable domain reads NAGVMQNPRHLVRRRGQEARLRCSPMKGHSHVYWYRQLPEEGLKFMVYLQKENIIDESGMPKERFSAEFPKEGPSILRIQQVVRGDSAAYFCASSPSSTDTQYFGPGTRLTVL.

CDR3 DNA sequence: TGTGCCAGCAGTTATGACAGGGGGGGAGCTGAAGCTTTCTTT. As protein: CASSYDRGGAEAFF. The chain has TRBV6-5 and TRBJ1-1, with 9 positions matching TRBD1. Germline CDR1 MNHEY, CDR2 SVGAGI. V trimming: 3 bases; J trimming: 6 bases; junction bases outside the gene matches: 5. The CDR3 length is 14 residues.

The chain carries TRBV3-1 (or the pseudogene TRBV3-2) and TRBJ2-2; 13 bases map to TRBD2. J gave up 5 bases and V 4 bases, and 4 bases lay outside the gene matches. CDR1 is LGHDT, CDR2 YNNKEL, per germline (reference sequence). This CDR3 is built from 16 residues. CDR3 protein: CASSLRTSGGTGELFF. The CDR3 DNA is TGTGCCAGCAGCCTCAGGACTAGCGGGGGAACCGGGGAGCTGTTTTTT.

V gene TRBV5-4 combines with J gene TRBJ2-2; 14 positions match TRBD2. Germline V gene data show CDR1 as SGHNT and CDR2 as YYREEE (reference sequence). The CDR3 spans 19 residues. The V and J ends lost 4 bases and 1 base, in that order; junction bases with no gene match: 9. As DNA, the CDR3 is TGTGCCAGCAGCCAGAGACTAGCGGGGGGGCCTTGGAACACCGGGGAGCTGTTTTTT. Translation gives CASSQRLAGGPWNTGELFF.

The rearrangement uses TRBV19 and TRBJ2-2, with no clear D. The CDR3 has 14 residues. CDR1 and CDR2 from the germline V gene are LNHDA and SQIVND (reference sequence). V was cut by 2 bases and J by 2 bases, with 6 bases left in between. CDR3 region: CASSIRTNTGELFF. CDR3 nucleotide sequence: TGTGCCAGTAGTATAAGAACTAACACCGGGGAGCTGTTTTTT.

The CDR3 region is CAWSGSGDYGYTF. The CDR3 nucleotides are TGTGCCTGGAGTGGAAGCGGGGACTATGGCTACACCTTC. The chain joins TRBV30 to TRBJ1-2; D uncertain. Germline CDR1 reads GTSNPN; CDR2 reads SVGIG (reference sequence). CDR3 length: 13 residues. V lost 1 base and J 3 bases, leaving 9 bases between the germline ends.

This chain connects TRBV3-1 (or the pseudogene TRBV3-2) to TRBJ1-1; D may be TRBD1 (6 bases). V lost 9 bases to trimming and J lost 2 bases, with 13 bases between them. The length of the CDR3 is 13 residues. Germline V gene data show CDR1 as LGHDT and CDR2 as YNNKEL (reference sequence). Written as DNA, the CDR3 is TGTGCCAGTAACAACAGGGTAAACACTGAAGCTTTCTTT. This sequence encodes CASNNRVNTEAFF.

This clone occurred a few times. CDR3 residues: CASTQQGYYGYTF. The CDR3 DNA follows: TGTGCCAGCACCCAACAGGGCTACTATGGCTACACCTTC. This rearrangement joins TRBV12-3 or TRBV12-4 to TRBJ1-2; tentative D call: TRBD1 (6 bases). Trimming took off 7 bases at V and 3 bases at J, with 12 bases between the two ends. There are 13 residues in the CDR3.

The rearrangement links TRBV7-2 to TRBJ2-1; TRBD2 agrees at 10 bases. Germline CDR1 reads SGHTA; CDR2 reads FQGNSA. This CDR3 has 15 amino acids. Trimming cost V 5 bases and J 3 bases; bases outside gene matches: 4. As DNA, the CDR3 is TGTGCCAGCAGCGCCCGGACTAGCGGCTACAATGAGCAGTTCTTC. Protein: CASSARTSGYNEQFF.

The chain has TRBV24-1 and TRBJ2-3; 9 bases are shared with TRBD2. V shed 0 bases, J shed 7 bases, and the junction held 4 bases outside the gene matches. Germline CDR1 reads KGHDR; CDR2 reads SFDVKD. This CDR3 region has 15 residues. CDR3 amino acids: CATSDLSTSGYTQYF. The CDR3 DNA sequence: TGTGCCACCAGTGATTTGAGTACTAGCGGGTATACGCAGTATTTT.

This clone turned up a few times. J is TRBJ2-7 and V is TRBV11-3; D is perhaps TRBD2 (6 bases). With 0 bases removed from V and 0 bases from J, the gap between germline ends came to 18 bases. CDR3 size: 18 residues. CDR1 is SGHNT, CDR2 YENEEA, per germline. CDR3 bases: TGTGCCAGCAGCTTAGATCAGTCAGGGACTCTAAGCTCCTACGAGCAGTACTTC. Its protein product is CASSLDQSGTLSSYEQYF.

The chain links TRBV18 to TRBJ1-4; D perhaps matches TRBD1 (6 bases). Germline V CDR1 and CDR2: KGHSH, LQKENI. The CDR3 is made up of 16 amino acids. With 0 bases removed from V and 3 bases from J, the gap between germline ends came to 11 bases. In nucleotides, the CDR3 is TGTGCCAGCTCACCACCGGGGGCAGGGCCTAATGAAAAACTGTTTTTT. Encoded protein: CASSPPGAGPNEKLFF.

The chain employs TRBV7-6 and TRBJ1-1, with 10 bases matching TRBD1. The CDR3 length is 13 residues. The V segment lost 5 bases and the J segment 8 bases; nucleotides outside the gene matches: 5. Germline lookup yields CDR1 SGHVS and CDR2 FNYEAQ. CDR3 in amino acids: CASSNRQGAEAFF. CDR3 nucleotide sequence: TGTGCCAGCAGCAATCGACAGGGGGCCGAAGCTTTCTTT.

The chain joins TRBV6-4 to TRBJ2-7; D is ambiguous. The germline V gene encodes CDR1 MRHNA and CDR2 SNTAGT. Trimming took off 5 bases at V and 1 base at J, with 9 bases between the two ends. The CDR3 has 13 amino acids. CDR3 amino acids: CASSHDGSYEQYF. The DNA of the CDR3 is TGTGCCAGCAGTCACGACGGGTCCTACGAGCAGTACTTC.

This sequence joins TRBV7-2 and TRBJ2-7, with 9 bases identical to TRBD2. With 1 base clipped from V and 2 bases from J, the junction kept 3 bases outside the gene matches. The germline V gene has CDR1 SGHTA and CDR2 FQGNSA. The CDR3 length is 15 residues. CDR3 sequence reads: CASSLVAGETYEQYF. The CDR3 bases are TGTGCCAGCAGCTTAGTAGCGGGAGAGACCTACGAGCAGTACTTC.

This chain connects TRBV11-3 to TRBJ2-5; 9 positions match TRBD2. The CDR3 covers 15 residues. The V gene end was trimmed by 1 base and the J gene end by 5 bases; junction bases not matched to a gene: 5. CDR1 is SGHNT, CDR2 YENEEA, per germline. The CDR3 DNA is TGTGCCAGCAGCTTAGTCGGGACTAGCTCGGAGACCCAGTACTTC. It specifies CASSLVGTSSETQYF.

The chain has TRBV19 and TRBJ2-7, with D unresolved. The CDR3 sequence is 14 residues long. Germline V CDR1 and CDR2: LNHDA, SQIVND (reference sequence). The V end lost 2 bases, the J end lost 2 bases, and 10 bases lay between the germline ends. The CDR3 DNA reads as TGTGCCAGTAGTATACTAGGCGGAACCTACGAGCAGTACTTC. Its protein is CASSILGGTYEQYF.

CDR3 bases: TGCGCCAGCAGCTTGGCCGACAGGGGAGACGGCTACACCTTC. This encodes CASSLADRGDGYTF. This chain links TRBV5-1 with TRBJ1-2; 8 bases line up with TRBD1. The J segment lost 8 bases and the V segment lost 0 bases, leaving 6 bases of the junction unmatched. The CDR3 is 14 residues long. Germline loops: CDR1 SGHRS, CDR2 YFSETQ.